Shown below are 2 T cell receptor beta chains from a single sample sequenced in a study of blood T cell repertoires in COVID-19 (dated by TCRdb to about 2020). Preparation of the library involved the immunoSEQ multiplex PCR assay. TCRdb obtained this table from immuneACCESS and retained in-frame rearrangements with V and J assigned. These tables miss some clones; where compared with another copy, unresolved V genes account for less than half of the shortfall, and the remainder is unexplained. This sample holds hundreds of thousands of clones; about 91% were observed only once. Over 10% of the sample lies in the top ten. The sample consisted of peripheral blood. The receptors come from a woman between 45 and 60 years old with COVID-19, enrolled during active disease.

This rearrangement joins TRBV19 to TRBJ1-1; D is possibly TRBD1 (5 bases). Germline-derived CDR1 and CDR2 are LNHDA and SQIVND (reference sequence). The length of the CDR3 is 14 residues. V lost 5 bases and J lost 3, with 13 bases in between. The CDR3 region has the DNA TGTGCCAGTAGTGTGGGGACTGAGGACACTGAAGCTTTCTTT. Protein sequence: CASSVGTEDTEAFF.

This sequence joins TRBV7-2 and TRBJ1-1; D is unclear. The CDR3 contains 15 residues. V lost 3 bases to trimming and J lost 4 bases, with 15 bases between them. Germline-derived CDR1 and CDR2 are SGHTA and FQGNSA. The CDR3 here is CASSFEYFSGTEAFF. CDR3 coding DNA: TGTGCCAGCAGCTTTGAGTATTTTTCGGGCACTGAAGCTTTCTTT.